This T cell receptor (beta chain) was sequenced in a study of blood T cells in healthy people across ages. Details on this clonotype: What it binds is unknown. Given the absence of the conserved phenylalanine or tryptophan at the CDR3 end, a read error is likely.

Through a sample-barcoded 5' primer and a J-beta primer mix, a second PCR was run for about 6 to 12 cycles. TCRdb processed the 5' RACE reads anew with MiXCR; each CDR3 protein has one entry. The sample lists approximately 580,000 distinct CDR3 sequences; less than 25% were seen once. Germline values: CDR1 LGHNA, CDR2 YNFKEQ. The CDR3 loop spans 15 amino acids. The J segment lost 2 bases and the V segment lost 4 bases, leaving 2 bases of the junction unmatched. Findings and limits, study-wide: Diversity estimated from one million T cells was considered an underestimate. Versus aged donors, long-lived donors had higher diversity and more naive CD4+ cells.

These data were also filed under a second study, of T cells of mothers and their children. That source notes: Thymic selection molds TCR recombination output in much the same way for related pairs as for unrelated pairs. Versus unrelated pairs, overlap was slightly higher in related mother-child pairs, without reaching significance.

The source is a boy younger than 18 in good health. The chain couples TRBV4-2 to TRBJ2-5; 12 positions agree with TRBD2. The sample consisted of blood. The CDR3 here is CASSPGLAGQETQYY. CDR3 nucleotides: TGTGCCAGCAGCCCAGGACTAGCGGGGCAAGAGACCCAGTACTAC.